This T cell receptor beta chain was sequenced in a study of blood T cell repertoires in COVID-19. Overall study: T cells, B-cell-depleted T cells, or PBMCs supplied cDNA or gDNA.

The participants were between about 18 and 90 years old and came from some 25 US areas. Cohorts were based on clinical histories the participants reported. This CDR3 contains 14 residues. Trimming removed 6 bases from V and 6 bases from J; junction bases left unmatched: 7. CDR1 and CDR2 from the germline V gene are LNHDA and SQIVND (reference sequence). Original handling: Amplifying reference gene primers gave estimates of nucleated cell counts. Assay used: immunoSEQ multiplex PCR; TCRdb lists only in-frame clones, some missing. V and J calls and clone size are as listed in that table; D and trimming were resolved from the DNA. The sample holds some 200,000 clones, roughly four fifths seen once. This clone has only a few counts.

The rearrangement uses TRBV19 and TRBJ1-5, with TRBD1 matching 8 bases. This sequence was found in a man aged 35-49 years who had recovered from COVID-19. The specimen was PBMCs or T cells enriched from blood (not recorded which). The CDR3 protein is CASSADRGSQPQHF. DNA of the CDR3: TGTGCCAGTAGCGCAGACAGGGGTAGTCAGCCCCAGCATTTT.